These 31 T cell receptor beta chains were sequenced from one sample in a study of OX40 agonist ivuxolimab in advanced cancers. Method: immunoSEQ multiplex PCR; TCRdb's copy keeps in-frame clones and lacks some. The repertoire has 55,000 to 85,000 clones, more than 80% of them found once; the top ten carry over 2.5%. The sample was CD4+ or CD8+ T cells sorted from blood, taken in a trial of the OX40 agonist ivuxolimab. The receptor source for this set is an adult with an advanced solid tumor such as melanoma, head and neck, liver or kidney cancer.

V and J are TRBV5-1 and TRBJ2-2; D gene ambiguous. The CDR3 is 15 amino acids. The germline V gene encodes CDR1 SGHRS and CDR2 YFSETQ. V lost 0 bases and J lost 0, with 6 bases in between. For the CDR3, the DNA is TGCGCCAGCAGCTTGGTCTCAGCGAACACCGGGGAGCTGTTTTTT. Its protein is CASSLVSANTGELFF.

The rearrangement joins TRBV28 to TRBJ2-7; the D gene could be TRBD1 or TRBD2 (5 bases each). The V gene's germline CDR1 is MDHEN and CDR2 SYDVKM. Deletions cut 5 bases from V and 7 bases from J, with 18 bases between. The CDR3 totals 14 residues. The CDR3 nucleotides are TGTGCCAGCAGTGATTACCGGGACGGCAGTGAGCAGTACTTC. Translating it yields CASSDYRDGSEQYF.

The chain joins TRBV29-1 to TRBJ1-1; D ambiguous. Germline V lookup: CDR1 SQVTM, CDR2 ANQGSEA. This CDR3 spans 10 amino acids. This CDR3 reads CAGLNTEAFF. The CDR3 DNA reads as TGCGCCGGGCTGAACACTGAAGCTTTCTTT.

The rearrangement uses TRBV28 and TRBJ1-2; possible D gene TRBD1, 5 bases. CDR3 length: 12 amino acids. V lost 6 bases and J 4 bases, leaving 9 bases between the germline ends. Looked up from germline, CDR1 is MDHEN and CDR2 is SYDVKM. In DNA form, the CDR3 reads TGTGCCAGCAGCTTACAGGCCTATGGCTACACCTTC. Protein sequence: CASSLQAYGYTF.

The chain recombines TRBV27 with TRBJ1-5; 10 bases line up with TRBD1. The CDR3 consists of 15 residues. Germline-derived CDR1 and CDR2 are MNHEY and SMNVEV (reference sequence). V shed 5 bases and J 5 bases; nucleotides not matched to a gene: 6. This CDR3 is CASSPTGGLDQPQHF. Here the CDR3 DNA reads TGTGCCAGCAGTCCGACAGGGGGCTTGGATCAGCCCCAGCATTTT.

The rearrangement links TRBV30 to TRBJ2-3; possibly TRBD2 for D (5 bases). V was shortened by 6 bases and J by 1 base, with 14 bases between the two germline ends. Germline V gene lookup returns CDR1 GTSNPN and CDR2 SVGIG (reference sequence). This CDR3 has 14 residues. CDR3 loop: CACKPWGGTDTQYF. CDR3 DNA: TGTGCCTGCAAACCCTGGGGAGGCACAGATACGCAGTATTTT.

This clone has a handful of counts. The V gene is TRBV28, the J gene TRBJ2-7; TRBD1 matches 7 bases. V trimming: 5 bases; J trimming: 2 bases; junction bases outside the gene matches: 6. Germline V gives CDR1 MDHEN, CDR2 SYDVKM. The CDR3 spans 14 residues. CDR3 nucleotides: TGTGCCAGCAGTCCTGGGACAGTTACCTACGAGCAGTACTTC. Its translation is CASSPGTVTYEQYF.

The V and J genes are TRBV5-1 and TRBJ1-4; unclear D gene. Trimming took 3 bases from V and 3 from J, leaving 6 bases between them. Germline CDR1 is SGHRS and CDR2 is YFSETQ. The CDR3 is 13 residues long. The CDR3 spells CASSYGSNEKLFF. CDR3 nucleotide sequence: TGCGCCAGCAGCTATGGGTCTAATGAAAAACTGTTTTTT.

This clone was detected once. The chain recombines TRBV5-5 with TRBJ2-3; no reliable D call. Trimming left V 1 base short and J 1 base short, with 10 bases between. From germline, CDR1 is SGHKS and CDR2 YYEKEE (reference sequence). CDR3 length equals 15 residues. The CDR3 protein is CASSLNVQGTDTQYF. CDR3 DNA: TGTGCCAGCAGCTTGAATGTCCAGGGCACAGATACGCAGTATTTT.

With respect to this clone: The germline gene is not matched at one end of the junction; a read error may be the cause. The V gene is TRBV9, the J gene TRBJ2-2; 11 nucleotides align to TRBD2. Germline CDR1 is SGDLS and CDR2 is YYNGEE. The CDR3 spans 19 residues. As DNA, the CDR3 is TGTGCCAGCAGCGTAGCTACGATCTCTAGCGGGGGGAAAACCGGGGAGCTGCTTTTT. Translated, it gives CASSVATISSGGKTGELLF.

The rearrangement joins TRBV7-2 to TRBJ2-5; TRBD1 matches at 9 bases. V dropped 1 base and J dropped 2; count of bases not matched to a gene: 5. The germline V gene has CDR1 SGHTA and CDR2 FQGNSA. The CDR3 length is 16 residues. The CDR3 sequence is CASSLGRTGDQETQYF. CDR3 DNA sequence: TGTGCCAGCAGCTTAGGTAGGACAGGGGATCAAGAGACCCAGTACTTC.

This chain joins TRBV28 and TRBJ2-3; 9 positions match TRBD2. There are 14 residues in the CDR3. Per germline, CDR1 MDHEN and CDR2 SYDVKM. J lost 0 bases, V lost 7 bases, and 2 bases had no gene match. CDR3 protein: CASMAGGSTDTQYF. For the CDR3, the DNA is TGTGCCAGCATGGCGGGGGGGAGCACAGATACGCAGTATTTT.

This sequence joins TRBV6-1 and TRBJ1-1, with 7 positions matching TRBD1. V shed 5 bases and J 4 bases; nucleotides not matched to a gene: 7. The CDR3 length is 14 residues. CDR1 and CDR2 from the germline V gene are MNHNS and SASEGT. The CDR3 nucleotides read TGTGCCAGCAGTCCGACAGGGCCGAGCACTGAAGCTTTCTTT. The encoded protein is CASSPTGPSTEAFF.

This chain links TRBV7-3 with TRBJ2-5; the D is unclear. The J call may be faulty, since TRBJ2-7 better matches the DNA end. The CDR3 sequence is 13 residues long. Germline CDR1 and CDR2: SGHTA and FQGTGA. CDR3 DNA: TGTGCCAGCAGCTCGAATCCCGCCTACGAGCAGTACTTC. This encodes CASSSNPAYEQYF.

The table lists this clone with a count of one. The rearrangement joins TRBV5-1 to TRBJ2-2; TRBD1 matches 10 bases. The ends lost 3 bases at V and 5 bases at J; junction bases unmatched: 4. The CDR3 totals 15 residues. Germline CDR1 reads SGHRS; CDR2 reads YFSETQ. CDR3 sequence reads: CASSWDRGQTGELFF. The CDR3 DNA reads TGCGCCAGCAGCTGGGACAGGGGTCAAACCGGGGAGCTGTTTTTT.

The rearrangement uses TRBV7-9 and TRBJ1-2, with D unresolved. The CDR3 runs to 17 residues. Deletions cut 3 bases from V and 1 base from J, with 18 bases between. Looked up from germline, CDR1 is SEHNR and CDR2 is FQNEAQ (reference sequence). This chain's CDR3 is CASSFLYPPRLNYGYTF. The DNA for the CDR3 is TGTGCCAGCAGCTTTCTATACCCCCCGCGGCTTAACTATGGCTACACCTTC.

The gene calls are TRBV29-1 and TRBJ2-3, with D tentatively TRBD1 or TRBD2 (5 bases each). V shed 7 bases and J shed 1 base, with 12 bases lying between them. Per the germline V gene, CDR1 is SQVTM and CDR2 is ANQGSEA. CDR3 length: 13 amino acids. This CDR3 is CSAQLGGTDTQYF. The CDR3 nucleotides are TGCAGCGCCCAATTGGGGGGCACAGATACGCAGTATTTT.

CDR3 amino acids: CASRQVTGEKLFF. In nucleotides, the CDR3 is TGTGCCAGCCGGCAAGTAACGGGAGAAAAACTGTTTTTT. The V gene is TRBV7-9, the J gene TRBJ1-4; no reliable D call. From germline, CDR1 is SEHNR and CDR2 FQNEAQ (reference sequence). V was pared by 8 bases and J by 8 bases, with 15 bases between. The CDR3 is made up of 13 amino acids.

The chain couples TRBV7-3 to TRBJ2-5, with a possible D match to TRBD1 (6 bases). Germline V gene sequence: CDR1 SGHTA, CDR2 FQGTGA. Trimming stripped 4 bases from V and 2 bases from J, with 8 bases between. This CDR3 has 13 amino acids. The CDR3 sequence is CASSSGQQETQYF. CDR3 bases: TGTGCCAGCAGCTCTGGACAGCAAGAGACCCAGTACTTC.

V usage is TRBV7-3 and J usage is TRBJ1-3, with D unclear. In germline, CDR1 is SGHTA, CDR2 FQGTGA. V was cut by 3 bases and J by 3 bases, with 9 bases left in between. This CDR3 contains 14 residues. CDR3 in amino acids: CASSFGGLGNTIYF. CDR3 bases: TGTGCCAGCAGCTTCGGCGGACTTGGAAACACCATATATTTT.

The J gene is TRBJ1-6, the V gene TRBV5-4; no firm D call. Trimming removed 1 base from V and 10 bases from J, with 18 bases in between. CDR1 is SGHNT, CDR2 YYREEE, per germline (reference sequence). This CDR3 is 16 amino acids long. The chain's CDR3 is CASSLPGSTGQSPLHF. For the CDR3, the DNA is TGTGCCAGCAGCTTGCCGGGCAGCACGGGTCAGTCACCCCTCCACTTT.

The chain has TRBV9 and TRBJ1-4; D remains unclear. The CDR3 extends over 15 amino acids. Germline CDR1 SGDLS, CDR2 YYNGEE. V was pared by 3 bases and J by 8 bases, with 17 bases between. The CDR3 here is CASSGPDTGVEKLFF. CDR3 sequence (DNA): TGTGCCAGCAGCGGTCCAGACACGGGTGTGGAAAAACTGTTTTTT.

The V and J genes are TRBV19 and TRBJ1-5; D uncertain. The CDR3 sequence is 16 residues long. CDR1 is LNHDA, CDR2 SQIVND, per germline (reference sequence). Trimming removed 0 bases at V and 5 bases at J, with 14 bases between. CDR3 bases: TGTGCCAGTAGTATAGAAGCGATCCTATTCGATCAGCCCCAGCATTTT. As protein: CASSIEAILFDQPQHF.

The genes are TRBV19 and TRBJ2-3; TRBD1 matches at 8 bases. This CDR3 contains 16 residues. Germline loops: CDR1 LNHDA, CDR2 SQIVND (reference sequence). Unmatched junction bases numbered 7, after V lost 5 bases and J lost 0 bases. DNA of the CDR3: TGTGCCAGTAGTCCCATGGGGGACAGGAGCACAGATACGCAGTATTTT. Encoded protein: CASSPMGDRSTDTQYF.

Note on this clone: Because the CDR3's place on the DNA is in doubt, the DNA is left out and the CDR3 is given as listed by TCRdb. The chain joins TRBV11-2 to TRBJ2-2; the table names TRBD2, a call not compared with the DNA. Germline V gene sequence: CDR1 SGHAT, CDR2 FQNNGV. The CDR3 numbers 17 amino acids, ends counted. The CDR3: CASSFPTPSGVTGELFF.

This chain links TRBV28 with TRBJ1-3, with D perhaps matching TRBD1 (5 bases). The CDR3 length is 14 residues. Germline CDR1 and CDR2: MDHEN and SYDVKM. V lost 3 bases, J lost 3 bases, and 9 bases lay in between. The CDR3: CASSFGGVGNTIYF. The CDR3 bases are TGTGCCAGCAGTTTCGGGGGGGTTGGAAACACCATATATTTT.

CDR3 DNA: TGTGCCAGCAGCAAACCAAAGGCAGGGGGCGAAAAACTGTTTTTT. Translating gives CASSKPKAGGEKLFF. The chain employs TRBV11-3 and TRBJ1-4; 8 bases are shared with TRBD1. Germline V gives CDR1 SGHNT, CDR2 YENEEA. V shed 5 bases and J 8 bases; nucleotides not matched to a gene: 10. This CDR3 contains 15 residues. The variable domain in full, with the rest retrieved from reference TRBV11-3 and TRBJ1-4, is EAGVVQSPRYKIIEKKQPVAFWCNPISGHNTLYWYLQNLGQGPELLIRYENEEAVDDSQLPKDRFSAERLKGVDSTLKIQPAELGDSAVYLCASSKPKAGGEKLFFGSGTQLSVL.

The J gene is TRBJ1-5, the V gene TRBV7-9; D is perhaps TRBD1 (5 bases). V shed 5 bases and J shed 5 bases, with 7 bases lying between them. Germline V gene sequence: CDR1 SEHNR, CDR2 FQNEAQ (reference sequence). CDR3 length: 12 amino acids. DNA of the CDR3: TGTGCCAGCAGCCGGGACCATCAGCCCCAGCATTTT. Amino acids: CASSRDHQPQHF.

J is TRBJ1-3 and V is TRBV15, with D maybe TRBD1 (6 bases). V lost 3 bases, J lost 4 bases, and 13 bases lay in between. The CDR3 loop spans 15 amino acids. Germline assignment: CDR1 LNHNV and CDR2 YYDKDF (reference sequence). CDR3 region: CATSSLQGGGNTIYF. The CDR3 nucleotides are TGTGCCACCAGCAGCTTACAGGGAGGGGGAAACACCATATATTTT.

The count of this clone is one. The gene calls are TRBV11-2 and TRBJ2-5, with D uncertain. The germline V gene encodes CDR1 SGHAT and CDR2 FQNNGV. V lost 5 bases and J 2 bases, leaving 12 bases between the germline ends. There are 14 residues in the CDR3. CDR3 region: CASSKNGQQETQYF. DNA for the CDR3: TGTGCCAGCAGCAAAAATGGTCAGCAAGAGACCCAGTACTTC.

There are a few counts of this clone. V and J are TRBV7-9 and TRBJ2-7; 7 positions agree with TRBD1. This CDR3 comprises 17 residues. From germline, CDR1 is SEHNR and CDR2 FQNEAQ (reference sequence). V was clipped by 5 bases and J by 0 bases; unmatched bases: 13. The CDR3 nucleotides read TGTGCCAGCAGCCTTACATGGGACAGCCGAGCCTCCTACGAGCAGTACTTC. Translation: CASSLTWDSRASYEQYF.